The 25 T cell receptor beta chains below were found in one sample sequenced in a study of blood T cell repertoires in COVID-19. Measured with immunoSEQ multiplex PCR; TCRdb has only the in-frame clones, and not every one. Seen here are 350,000 to 450,000 clones, approximately 93% observed once, and the top ten hold 0.8% to 0.9%. Sequencing was done on a sample of PBMCs or T cells enriched from blood (not recorded which). These receptors all come from a woman aged 40 to 50 who had been exposed to COVID-19.

This clone was detected once. The J gene is TRBJ2-5, the V gene TRBV18; 11 nucleotides line up with TRBD2. The CDR3 totals 14 residues. Germline values: CDR1 KGHSH, CDR2 LQKENI. J lost 2 bases, V lost 8 bases, and 4 bases had no gene match. CDR3 sequence (DNA): TGTGCCAGCCAGGGACTAGCGGCGCAAGAGACCCAGTACTTC. Protein sequence: CASQGLAAQETQYF.

The V and J genes are TRBV6-6 and TRBJ1-2; no clear D. The CDR3 covers 12 residues. Germline values: CDR1 MNHNY, CDR2 SVGAGI (reference sequence). V shed 5 bases and J shed 7 bases, with 11 bases lying between them. CDR3 loop: CASSALRGGYTF. As DNA, the CDR3 is TGTGCCAGCAGTGCCCTAAGAGGTGGCTACACCTTC.

This clone is a singleton in its sample. This sequence joins TRBV5-1 and TRBJ1-2; 7 nucleotides align to TRBD1. Germline trimming cut 4 bases from V and 0 bases from J; bases unmatched to any gene: 9. This CDR3 is built from 16 residues. Looked up from germline, CDR1 is SGHRS and CDR2 is YFSETQ. DNA for the CDR3: TGCGCCAGCAGCCGAGGCGAGCAGGGGGCTAACTATGGCTACACCTTC. This gives the protein CASSRGEQGANYGYTF.

The chain uses TRBV18 and TRBJ1-5, with 8 bases identical to TRBD1. Germline CDR1 and CDR2: KGHSH and LQKENI. V lost 5 bases, J lost 6 bases, and 9 bases stayed unmatched. This CDR3 has 15 residues. CDR3 residues: CASSNPGGAGQPQHF. DNA for the CDR3: TGTGCCAGCTCAAACCCAGGGGGCGCAGGTCAGCCCCAGCATTTT.

This clone was detected only once. The rearrangement uses TRBV9 and TRBJ2-3, with TRBD2 matching over 9 bases. V was clipped by 0 bases and J by 3 bases; unmatched bases: 11. The length of the CDR3 is 18 residues. Germline V gene lookup returns CDR1 SGDLS and CDR2 YYNGEE. The CDR3 protein is CASSVGRGGTSRTDTQYF. DNA of the CDR3: TGTGCCAGCAGCGTAGGGCGAGGGGGGACTAGCAGGACAGATACGCAGTATTTT.

This chain connects TRBV20-1 to TRBJ1-2; tentatively, D is TRBD1 (5 bases). Germline values: CDR1 DFQATT, CDR2 SNEGSKA (reference sequence). CDR3 length: 11 amino acids. V gave up 7 bases and J gave up 2 bases, with 8 bases separating them. CDR3: CSVKGNYGYTF. CDR3 bases: TGCAGTGTAAAGGGGAACTATGGCTACACCTTC.

The chain joins TRBV24-1 to TRBJ1-2; D not certain. With 5 bases removed from V and 5 bases from J, the gap between germline ends came to 8 bases. The V gene's germline CDR1 is KGHDR and CDR2 SFDVKD. This CDR3 spans 12 amino acids. The CDR3 here is CATSGEPYGYTF. As DNA, the CDR3 is TGTGCCACCAGTGGGGAGCCTTATGGCTACACCTTC.

This clone was detected only once. This chain links TRBV7-9 with TRBJ1-1; no clear D gene. Trimming took 0 bases from V and 2 from J, leaving 10 bases between them. Germline assignment: CDR1 SEHNR and CDR2 FQNEAQ (reference sequence). The CDR3 extends over 15 amino acids. The CDR3 DNA reads TGTGCCAGCAGCTTAGCAATGAACAGAAACACTGAAGCTTTCTTT. Translation gives CASSLAMNRNTEAFF. The full variable domain, completed using reference TRBV7-9 and TRBJ1-1, is DTGVSQNPRHKITKRGQNVTFRCDPISEHNRLYWYRQTLGQGPEFLTYFQNEAQLEKSRLLSDRFSAERPKGSFSTLEIQRTEQGDSAMYLCASSLAMNRNTEAFFGQGTRLTVV.

The V call is TRBV2, the J call TRBJ1-2; the match to TRBD1 covers 8 bases. The V gene's germline CDR1 is SNHLY and CDR2 FYNNEI. Trimming took 6 bases from V and 4 from J; bases not matched to a gene: 7. The CDR3 length is 14 residues. CDR3 sequence: CASRWGQASYGYTF. CDR3 in DNA: TGTGCCAGCAGATGGGGACAGGCCTCCTATGGCTACACCTTC. Together with reference TRBV2 and TRBJ1-2, the CDR3 gives the full variable domain: EPEVTQTPSHQVTQMGQEVILRCVPISNHLYFYWYRQILGQKVEFLVSFYNNEISEKSEIFDDQFSVERPDGSNFTLKIRSTKLEDSAMYFCASRWGQASYGYTFGSGTRLTVV.

This chain links TRBV7-8 with TRBJ2-1; possible D gene TRBD2, 7 bases. Germline V lookup: CDR1 SGHVS, CDR2 FQNEAQ. V dropped 1 base and J dropped 7 bases, with 17 bases sitting between them. The CDR3 spans 16 residues. The CDR3 DNA reads TGTGCCAGCAGCTTAGGAAGGGGGAGGGGTGGTAATGAGCAGTTCTTC. It translates to CASSLGRGRGGNEQFF.

The J gene is TRBJ1-1, the V gene TRBV9; a possible D gene is TRBD1 (6 bases). The CDR3 runs to 17 residues. Deletions cut 3 bases from V and 1 base from J, with 19 bases between. The germline V gene has CDR1 SGDLS and CDR2 YYNGEE. The CDR3 loop is CASSESFRGVGNTEAFF. In nucleotides, the CDR3 is TGTGCCAGCAGCGAGTCCTTCAGGGGCGTGGGGAACACTGAAGCTTTCTTT.

CDR3 DNA sequence: TGTGCCAGCAGCCTAGGGACAGGGGTGGCCAAAGCTTTCTTT. Protein product: CASSLGTGVAKAFF. The chain is built from TRBV7-9 and TRBJ1-1, with 10 bases fitting TRBD1. The CDR3 loop spans 14 amino acids. V shed 5 bases, J shed 9 bases, and the junction held 9 bases outside the gene matches. CDR1 SEHNR and CDR2 FQNEAQ come from the germline V gene (reference sequence).

This clone was detected only a few times. The chain carries TRBV6-4 and TRBJ2-1; TRBD1 might be the D (5 bases). The CDR3 extends over 15 amino acids. The V end was cut by 0 bases, the J end by 4 bases, with 10 bases between. Germline CDR1 and CDR2: MRHNA and SNTAGT. The CDR3 DNA reads TGTGCCAGCAGTGACTCCGCTGGGGCTTACAATGAGCAGTTCTTC. Its protein product is CASSDSAGAYNEQFF.

The genes are TRBV18 and TRBJ2-3, with D perhaps TRBD2 (5 bases). V was clipped by 8 bases and J by 2 bases, with 14 bases between them. From germline, CDR1 is KGHSH and CDR2 LQKENI. The CDR3 is made up of 14 amino acids. CDR3 bases: TGTGCCAGCCCCGGACCGGGGTCCACAGATACGCAGTATTTT. Protein sequence: CASPGPGSTDTQYF.

V usage is TRBV24-1 and J usage is TRBJ2-1, with TRBD2 matching 9 bases. After removal of 3 bases from V and 8 bases from J, the junction contained 4 bases not matched to a gene. The CDR3 is 14 residues long. CDR1 and CDR2 (germline): KGHDR, SFDVKD. CDR3 amino acids: CATSDVAGVHEQFF. CDR3 DNA: TGTGCCACCAGTGATGTAGCGGGAGTCCATGAGCAGTTCTTC.

The V and J genes are TRBV24-1 and TRBJ1-3, with D possibly being TRBD1 (5 bases). The ends were cut back, 3 bases at V and 2 bases at J, with 7 bases in the middle. The CDR3 covers 14 residues. Germline CDR1 and CDR2: KGHDR and SFDVKD. In DNA, the CDR3 is TGTGCCACCAGTGATAAGGGGACTGGAAACACCATATATTTT. Its protein is CATSDKGTGNTIYF.

This sequence joins TRBV27 and TRBJ1-2, with D possibly matching TRBD1 (6 bases). CDR3 length equals 13 residues. The germline V and J ends were trimmed by 6 bases and 6 bases, with 14 bases remaining between them. Looked up from germline, CDR1 is MNHEY and CDR2 is SMNVEV (reference sequence). The CDR3 bases are TGTGCCAGCAGAAGAACAGGGAAAGATGGCTACACCTTC. Translating gives CASRRTGKDGYTF.

The chain uses TRBV7-6 and TRBJ1-4; no reliable D call. V lost 5 bases, J lost 7 bases, and 17 bases lay in between. Looked up from germline, CDR1 is SGHVS and CDR2 is FNYEAQ. This CDR3 spans 15 amino acids. CDR3 sequence: CASSLRGPQGEKLFF. The CDR3 nucleotides are TGTGCCAGCAGCCTGAGAGGGCCCCAAGGTGAAAAACTGTTTTTT.

The chain is built from TRBV2 and TRBJ1-4, with D uncertain. Germline lookup yields CDR1 SNHLY and CDR2 FYNNEI. The V end lost 4 bases, the J end lost 5 bases, and 14 bases lay between the germline ends. The CDR3 is 15 amino acids. The CDR3 protein is CASSGDRVPNEKLFF. The DNA of the CDR3 is TGTGCCAGCAGTGGAGATCGGGTCCCCAATGAAAAACTGTTTTTT.

V gene TRBV19 combines with J gene TRBJ1-5; the D gene is possibly TRBD1 (5 bases). The germline V gene has CDR1 LNHDA and CDR2 SQIVND (reference sequence). This CDR3 comprises 13 residues. V was clipped by 11 bases and J by 4 bases, with 15 bases between them. CDR3 amino acids: CAGNGGWNQPQHF. The DNA of the CDR3 is TGTGCCGGTAACGGGGGGTGGAATCAGCCCCAGCATTTT.

This chain uses TRBV25-1 with TRBJ2-7; TRBD1 agrees at 11 bases. CDR3 length: 15 residues. V shed 2 bases and J 2 bases; nucleotides not matched to a gene: 2. Germline CDR1 reads MGHDK; CDR2 reads SYGVNS. CDR3 nucleotide sequence: TGTGCCAGCAGTGAAGGGACAGGGGGGCCCTACGAGCAGTACTTC. This translates into CASSEGTGGPYEQYF.

The chain links TRBV3-1 (or the pseudogene TRBV3-2) to TRBJ1-1; D is perhaps TRBD1 (5 bases). Trimming stripped 2 bases from V and 3 bases from J, with 10 bases between. The CDR3 is 14 residues long. Germline loops: CDR1 LGHDT, CDR2 YNNKEL (reference sequence). CDR3 region: CASSQLTGYTEAFF. DNA of the CDR3: TGTGCCAGCAGCCAACTCACAGGATACACTGAAGCTTTCTTT.

The rearrangement links TRBV27 to TRBJ1-1; a possible D gene is TRBD1 (5 bases). The V and J ends lost 3 bases and 5 bases respectively, with 25 bases between them. This CDR3 has 18 residues. Germline V gene data show CDR1 as MNHEY and CDR2 as SMNVEV (reference sequence). CDR3 coding DNA: TGTGCCAGCAGTTTCCTTTTATCTAGGGATCATCGGGGGACTGAAGCTTTCTTT. This codes for CASSFLLSRDHRGTEAFF.

The rearrangement links TRBV2 to TRBJ1-1; 12 bases map to TRBD1. The CDR3 contains 16 residues. After removal of 7 bases from V and 3 bases from J, the junction contained 9 bases not matched to a gene. Germline V gene lookup returns CDR1 SNHLY and CDR2 FYNNEI. The CDR3 here is CASTPRGQGAYTEAFF. In DNA form, the CDR3 reads TGTGCCAGCACTCCCAGGGGACAGGGGGCGTACACTGAAGCTTTCTTT.

V is TRBV7-9 and J is TRBJ1-5, with D tentatively TRBD1 (6 bases). V was trimmed by 1 base and J by 3 bases, leaving 10 bases between them. Germline CDR1 and CDR2: SEHNR and FQNEAQ (reference sequence). This CDR3 comprises 15 residues. The CDR3 loop is CASSLDTGYNQPQHF. Written as DNA, the CDR3 is TGTGCCAGCAGCTTAGATACAGGGTACAATCAGCCCCAGCATTTT.